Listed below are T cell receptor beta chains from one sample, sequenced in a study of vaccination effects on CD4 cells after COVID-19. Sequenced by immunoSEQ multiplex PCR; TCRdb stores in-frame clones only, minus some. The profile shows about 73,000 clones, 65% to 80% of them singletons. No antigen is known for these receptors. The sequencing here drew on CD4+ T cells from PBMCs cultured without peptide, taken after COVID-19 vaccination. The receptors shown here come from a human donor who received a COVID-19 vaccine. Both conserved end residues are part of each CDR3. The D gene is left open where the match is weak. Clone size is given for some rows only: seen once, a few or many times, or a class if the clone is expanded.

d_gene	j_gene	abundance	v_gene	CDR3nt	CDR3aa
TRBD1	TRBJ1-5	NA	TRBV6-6	TGTGCCAGCGCCGGGACAGTCCTTAGCAATCAGCCCCAGCATTTT	CASAGTVLSNQPQHF
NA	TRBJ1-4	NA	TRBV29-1	TGCAGCGCCGTAGGGGGAACATGGGAAAAACTGTTTTTT	CSAVGGTWEKLFF
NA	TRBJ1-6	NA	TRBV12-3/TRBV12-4	TGTGCCAGCTCCCAAGGGGATAATTCACCCCTCCACTTT	CASSQGDNSPLHF
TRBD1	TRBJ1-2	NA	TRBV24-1	TGTGCCACCGCGACAGGGGATAACTATGGCTACACCTTC	CATATGDNYGYTF
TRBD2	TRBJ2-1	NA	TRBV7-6	TGTGCCAGCAGGCCCGGGACTAGCGGTTACAATGAGCAGTTCTTC	CASRPGTSGYNEQFF
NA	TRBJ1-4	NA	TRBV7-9	TGTGCCAGCAGCTTAACACAGGGCCCTAATGAAAAACTGTTTTTT	CASSLTQGPNEKLFF
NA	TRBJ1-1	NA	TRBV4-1	TGCGCCAGCAGCCAGAGACCCGGGGGGGCAGCCATGAACACTGAAGCTTTCTTT	CASSQRPGGAAMNTEAFF
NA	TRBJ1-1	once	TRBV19	TGTGCCTCAAGGGAAGGGTTGATGAACACTGAAGCTTTCTTT	CASREGLMNTEAFF
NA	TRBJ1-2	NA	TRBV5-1	TGCGCCAGCAGCTTGGACGTCGGGGGGCGCCTTGGCTACACCTTC	CASSLDVGGRLGYTF
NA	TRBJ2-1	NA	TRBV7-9	TGTGCCAGCAGCACAGCCTCGGGGTTTGCCTACAATGAGCAGTTCTTC	CASSTASGFAYNEQFF
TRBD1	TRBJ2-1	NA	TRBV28	TGTGTCACCAGCAGGAACGGACAGGGAAACAATGAGCAGTTCTTC	CVTSRNGQGNNEQFF
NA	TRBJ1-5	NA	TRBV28	TGTGCCAGCAGCTCCCCTGAGGGACAGCCCCAGCATTTT	CASSSPEGQPQHF
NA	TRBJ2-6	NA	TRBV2	TGTGCCAGCGGGGGGGACAGGAGTTCTGGGGCCAACGTCCTGACTTTC	CASGGDRSSGANVLTF
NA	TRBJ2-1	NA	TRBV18	TGTGCCAGCTCATTACAGGGTTCTGGCAATGAGCAGTTCTTC	CASSLQGSGNEQFF
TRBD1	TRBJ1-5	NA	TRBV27	TGTGCCAGCAGTCCCCACAGGGGAGGCAATCAGCCCCAGCATTTT	CASSPHRGGNQPQHF
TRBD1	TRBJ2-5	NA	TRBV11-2	TGTGCCAGCAGCCTAAGGAGGCAGGGGGCCAACCAAGAGACCCAGTACTTC	CASSLRRQGANQETQYF
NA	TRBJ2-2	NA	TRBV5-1	TGCGCCAGCAGCGTTGGGACTCCCGGCACCGGGGAGCTGTTTTTT	CASSVGTPGTGELFF
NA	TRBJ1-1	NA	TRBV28	TGTGCCAGCGGAAATTTCCGGGACACTGAAGCTTTCTTT	CASGNFRDTEAFF
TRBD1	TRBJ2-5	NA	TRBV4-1	TGCGCCAGCAGCCAGCTGGGGGCCCGGGACAGGGAGGGAGAGACCCAGTACTTC	CASSQLGARDREGETQYF
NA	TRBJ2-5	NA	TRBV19	TGTGCCAGTAGTATGGGAGACCCTAATAGGTGGACCCAGTACTTC	CASSMGDPNRWTQYF
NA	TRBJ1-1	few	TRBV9	TGTGCCAGCGGACCCCGGAACACTGAAGCTTTCTTT	CASGPRNTEAFF
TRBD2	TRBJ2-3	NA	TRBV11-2	TGTGCCAGCAGCCCCAGTTTAGGGCTAGCGGTACGCACAGATACGCAGTATTTT	CASSPSLGLAVRTDTQYF
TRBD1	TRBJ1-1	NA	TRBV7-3	TGTGCCAGCAGCCCGACAGGGGCTTACACTGAAGCTTTCTTT	CASSPTGAYTEAFF
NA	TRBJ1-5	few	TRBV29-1	TGCAGCGTGGTTGTTGGGGCTCAAGATCAGCCCCAGCATTTT	CSVVVGAQDQPQHF
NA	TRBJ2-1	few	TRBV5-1	TGCGCCAGCAGCTTGCAAGCGGATAACAATGAGCAGTTCTTC	CASSLQADNNEQFF
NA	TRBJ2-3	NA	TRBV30	TGTGCCTGGAGTTGGGACCCAGGGGATAGCACAGATACGCAGTATTTT	CAWSWDPGDSTDTQYF
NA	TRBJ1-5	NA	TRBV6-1	TGTGCCAGCAGTGAAGCCGGCATCAATCAGCCCCAGCATTTT	CASSEAGINQPQHF
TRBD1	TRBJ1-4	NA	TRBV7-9	TGTGCCAGCAGCCCCGTTCAGGGGGCAATTGAAAAACTGTTTTTT	CASSPVQGAIEKLFF